One sample yielded the 15 T cell receptor beta chains listed below, sequenced in a study of T cell repertoires in cytomegalovirus infection. The antigens of these receptors remain unknown. TCRdb reprocessed the reads via MiXCR and lists one record per CDR3 protein. The sample yields some 920,000 distinct CDR3 sequences, less than 40% seen once. The material sequenced was cultured CD8+ T cells from PBMCs, taken from culture after CMV antigen stimulation. All receptors derive from a human donor in good health (CMV status not recorded). Some clones in this sample may be carry-over from other donors' samples.

The genes are TRBV29-1 and TRBJ2-1; 8 nucleotides agree with TRBD1. V was pared by 1 base and J by 10 bases, with 6 bases of the junction left unmatched. This CDR3 is 13 amino acids long. Germline V CDR1 and CDR2: SQVTM, ANQGSEA. CDR3 sequence: CSVEGDRIEEQFF. In DNA, the CDR3 is TGCAGCGTTGAAGGGGACAGGATCGAGGAGCAGTTCTTC.

The CDR3 reads CASSLSTGQETQYF. CDR3 in DNA: TGTGCCAGCAGTCTCTCGACAGGCCAAGAGACCCAGTACTTC. This chain uses TRBV6-2 or TRBV6-3 with TRBJ2-5; D is possibly TRBD1 (6 bases). The length of the CDR3 is 14 residues. Germline CDR1 reads MNHEY; CDR2 reads SVGEGT. With 5 bases removed from V and 1 base from J, the gap between germline ends came to 11 bases.

The chain has TRBV6-6 and TRBJ2-1; D is perhaps TRBD2 (6 bases). The CDR3 is 17 residues long. The V gene lost 6 bases and the J gene lost 2 bases, with 20 bases spanning the gap. Germline V gives CDR1 MNHNY, CDR2 SVGAGI (reference sequence). DNA for the CDR3: TGTGCCAGCAGCGAGGTTGGACTGGGCGGGACCTACAATGAGCAGTTCTTC. Translated, it gives CASSEVGLGGTYNEQFF.

V gene TRBV24-1 combines with J gene TRBJ2-1, with unresolved D. From germline, CDR1 is KGHDR and CDR2 SFDVKD. V gave up 5 bases and J gave up 6 bases, with 4 bases separating them. This CDR3 spans 11 amino acids. CDR3 nucleotides: TGTGCCACCAGTGTCACCAATGAGCAGTTCTTC. The encoded protein is CATSVTNEQFF.

This clonotype was seen ten or more times. The J gene is TRBJ2-1, the V gene TRBV7-6; possibly TRBD1 or TRBD2 for D (5 bases each). Looked up from germline, CDR1 is SGHVS and CDR2 is FNYEAQ. V lost 6 bases and J 2 bases, leaving 17 bases between the germline ends. The CDR3 spans 16 residues. The CDR3: CASSEGFLAPYNEQFF. DNA of the CDR3: TGTGCCAGCAGTGAGGGGTTTTTAGCCCCCTACAATGAGCAGTTCTTC. Full variable domain (outside the CDR3, taken from reference TRBV7-6 and TRBJ2-1): GAGVSQSPRYKVTKRGQDVALRCDPISGHVSLYWYRQALGQGPEFLTYFNYEAQQDKSGLPNDRFSAERPEGSISTLTIQRTEQRDSAMYRCASSEGFLAPYNEQFFGPGTRLTVL.

This clonotype was detected only a few times. The chain couples TRBV6-1 to TRBJ2-2, with a possible D match to TRBD1 (5 bases). The germline gives CDR1 MNHNS, CDR2 SASEGT. There are 15 residues in the CDR3. The germline V and J ends were trimmed by 1 base and 3 bases, with 9 bases remaining between them. CDR3 sequence: CASSEVGHHTGELFF. The DNA for the CDR3 is TGTGCCAGCAGTGAAGTCGGACATCACACCGGGGAGCTGTTTTTT.

The CDR3 DNA is TGTGCCAGCAGTAAATTCCCGGGACCCATGGTTGGAAACATTCAGTACTTC. Amino acids: CASSKFPGPMVGNIQYF. The chain combines TRBV27 with TRBJ2-4, with D tentatively TRBD1 or TRBD2 (5 bases each). The CDR3 contains 17 residues. V shed 5 bases and J shed 6 bases, with 23 bases lying between them. CDR1 MNHEY and CDR2 SMNVEV come from the germline V gene (reference sequence).

In its sample, this clonotype was seen a few times. The V and J genes are TRBV9 and TRBJ2-1; TRBD2 agrees at 9 bases. V shed 0 bases and J 4 bases; nucleotides not matched to a gene: 2. Per germline, CDR1 SGDLS and CDR2 YYNGEE. The CDR3 covers 15 residues. In DNA form, the CDR3 reads TGTGCCAGCAGCGTAGCTAGCGGGGCATACAATGAGCAGTTCTTC. The encoded protein is CASSVASGAYNEQFF. The full variable domain, rest sourced from reference TRBV9 and TRBJ2-1, is DSGVTQTPKHLITATGQRVTLRCSPRSGDLSVYWYQQSLDQGLQFLIQYYNGEERAKGNILERFSAQQFPDLHSELNLSSLELGDSALYFCASSVASGAYNEQFFGPGTRLTVL.

The rearrangement uses TRBV14 and TRBJ1-1; D remains ambiguous. The V end was cut by 3 bases, the J end by 1 base, with 18 bases between. This CDR3 has 17 residues. Germline V CDR1 and CDR2: SGHDN, FVKESK. CDR3 DNA: TGTGCCAGCAGCCAGTCCGCATCCCCTTTGAGGAACACTGAAGCTTTCTTT. Translated: CASSQSASPLRNTEAFF.

The chain employs TRBV6-1 and TRBJ1-1; no clear D gene. In germline, CDR1 is MNHNS, CDR2 SASEGT. Between the trimmed V and J ends, which lost 5 bases and 0 bases, there was a span of 16 bases. The CDR3 sequence is 16 residues long. CDR3 sequence reads: CASSSTENPMNTEAFF. CDR3 in DNA: TGTGCCAGCAGTTCGACGGAAAATCCCATGAACACTGAAGCTTTCTTT.

The rearrangement uses TRBV12-5 and TRBJ2-7, with D possibly being TRBD1 (6 bases). With 1 base removed from V and 4 bases from J, the gap between germline ends came to 20 bases. The CDR3 contains 17 residues. Germline V lookup: CDR1 LGHNT, CDR2 FRNRAP. CDR3 residues: CASGLDTGNDPNYEQYF. As DNA, the CDR3 is TGTGCTAGTGGTTTGGATACAGGGAACGACCCAAATTACGAGCAGTACTTC.

In this sample, this clonotype turned up a few times. The chain recombines TRBV6-2 or TRBV6-3 with TRBJ1-1; tentatively, D is TRBD1 (6 bases). The germline CDR1 and CDR2 sequences are MNHEY and SVGEGT. The CDR3 runs to 13 residues. The V and J ends lost 7 bases and 6 bases respectively, with 15 bases between them. The CDR3 DNA reads as TGTGCCAGCAATCTAGGGGGAGTCTCTGAAGCTTTCTTT. It encodes CASNLGGVSEAFF.

This chain uses TRBV5-6 with TRBJ2-2, with D perhaps matching TRBD1 (5 bases). CDR1 SGHDT and CDR2 YYEEEE come from the germline V gene. CDR3 length: 13 residues. V was shortened by 3 bases and J by 7 bases, with 10 bases between the two germline ends. The CDR3 nucleotides are TGTGCCAGCAGCTCCAGGGAAGGCGGGGAGCTGTTTTTT. Its protein is CASSSREGGELFF.

This clonotype was observed a handful of times. The chain couples TRBV27 to TRBJ1-6; a possible D gene is TRBD1 (5 bases). Germline CDR1 and CDR2: MNHEY and SMNVEV (reference sequence). V lost 5 bases and J 9 bases, leaving 17 bases between the germline ends. This CDR3 region has 15 residues. The CDR3 region has the DNA TGTGCCAGCAGTGGGACCTCTCAACCGGCTTCACCCCTCCACTTT. This sequence encodes CASSGTSQPASPLHF.

V and J are TRBV13 and TRBJ1-4; D unclear. The CDR3 runs 15 residues. CDR1 is PRHDT and CDR2 is FYEKMQ in the germline V gene (reference sequence). The V end was cut by 2 bases, the J end by 5 bases, with 12 bases between. The chain's CDR3 is CASSLKVGLNEKLFF. The CDR3 nucleotides are TGTGCCAGCAGCTTAAAGGTGGGGTTGAATGAAAAACTGTTTTTT.